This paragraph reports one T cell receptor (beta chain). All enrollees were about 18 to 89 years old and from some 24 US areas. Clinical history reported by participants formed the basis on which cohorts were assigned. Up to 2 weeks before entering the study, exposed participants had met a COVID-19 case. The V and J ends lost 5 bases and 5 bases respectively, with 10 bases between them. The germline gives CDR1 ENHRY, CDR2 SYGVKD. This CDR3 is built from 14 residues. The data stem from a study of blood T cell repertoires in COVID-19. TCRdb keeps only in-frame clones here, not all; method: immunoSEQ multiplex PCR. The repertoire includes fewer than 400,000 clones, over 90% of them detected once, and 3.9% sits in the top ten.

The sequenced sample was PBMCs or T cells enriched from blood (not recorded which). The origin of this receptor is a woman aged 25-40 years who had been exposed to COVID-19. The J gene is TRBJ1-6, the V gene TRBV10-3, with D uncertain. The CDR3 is CAISTERDNSPLHF. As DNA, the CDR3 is TGTGCCATCAGTACAGAGAGAGATAATTCACCCCTCCACTTT.